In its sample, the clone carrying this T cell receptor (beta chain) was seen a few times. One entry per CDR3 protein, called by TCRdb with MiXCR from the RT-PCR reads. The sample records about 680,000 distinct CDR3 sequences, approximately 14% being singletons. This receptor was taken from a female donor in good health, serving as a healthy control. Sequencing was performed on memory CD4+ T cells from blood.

The CDR3 sequence: CASSPHASGRRNEQFF. CDR3 coding DNA: TGTGCCAGCAGCCCGCACGCTAGCGGGAGGCGCAATGAGCAGTTCTTC. The chain recombines TRBV7-9 with TRBJ2-1, with 11 bases matching TRBD2. This CDR3 spans 16 amino acids. The ends lost 5 bases at V and 6 bases at J; junction bases unmatched: 9. The V gene's germline CDR1 is SEHNR and CDR2 FQNEAQ (reference sequence).